These 29 T cell receptor beta chains were sequenced from one sample in a study of T cell responses to AZD1222 COVID-19 vaccine. Using immunoSEQ multiplex PCR, the repertoire was profiled, and TCRdb retains in-frame clones only, with some absent. The profile shows around 120,000 clones, approximately 90% of them singletons. The sequencing used peripheral blood, collected on day 0 of AZD1222 vaccination. These TCRs come from an adult in good health.

The V call is TRBV5-1, the J call TRBJ2-5, with a weak D call TRBD1 (6 bases). The V end lost 0 bases, the J end lost 5 bases, and 23 bases lay between the germline ends. The CDR3 spans 18 residues. CDR1 SGHRS and CDR2 YFSETQ come from the germline V gene. CDR3 sequence reads: CASSLVGSVKGGSETQYF. The DNA for the CDR3 is TGCGCCAGCAGCTTGGTTGGGTCGGTAAAAGGGGGTTCGGAGACCCAGTACTTC. Supplemented by reference TRBV5-1 and TRBJ2-5, the full variable domain reads KAGVTQTPRYLIKTRGQQVTLSCSPISGHRSVSWYQQTPGQGLQFLFEYFSETQRNKGNFPGRFSGRQFSNSRSEMNVSTLELGDSALYLCASSLVGSVKGGSETQYFGPGTRLLVL.

V usage is TRBV6-5 and J usage is TRBJ2-7; tentative D call: TRBD1 (5 bases). With 6 bases removed from V and 2 bases from J, the gap between germline ends came to 17 bases. The CDR3 consists of 15 residues. Germline values: CDR1 MNHEY, CDR2 SVGAGI. The CDR3 DNA follows: TGTGCCAGCAGCAATGGCCCCGGACAACCCTACGAGCAGTACTTC. Protein sequence: CASSNGPGQPYEQYF.

Only a few counts were recorded for this clone. In the same sample, other DNA sequences code for this CDR3. V gene TRBV19 combines with J gene TRBJ1-5, with D unclear. The CDR3 runs to 13 residues. Per the germline V gene, CDR1 is LNHDA and CDR2 is SQIVND (reference sequence). V lost 5 bases, J lost 2 bases, and 7 bases lay in between. The CDR3 coding sequence is TGTGCCAGTAGTGGGTCAGGCAATCAGCCCCAGCATTTT. This gives the protein CASSGSGNQPQHF.

This rearrangement joins TRBV2 to TRBJ2-1; TRBD2 matches at 8 bases. Germline CDR1 reads SNHLY; CDR2 reads FYNNEI. The CDR3 contains 17 residues. V shed 4 bases and J 8 bases; nucleotides not matched to a gene: 16. CDR3 sequence (DNA): TGTGCCAGCAGTGTTGATCCCCTCGGGGGGGCCAGAGATGAGCAGTTCTTC. Encoded protein: CASSVDPLGGARDEQFF.

The chain couples TRBV19 to TRBJ1-1; no reliable D call. This CDR3 is built from 14 residues. CDR1 and CDR2 from the germline V gene are LNHDA and SQIVND (reference sequence). V was trimmed by 5 bases and J by 1 base, leaving 11 bases between them. This CDR3 is CASSVGYQNTEAFF. In DNA form, the CDR3 reads TGTGCCAGTAGTGTGGGATATCAGAACACTGAAGCTTTCTTT. Based on the CDR3 plus reference TRBV19 and TRBJ1-1, the full variable domain is DGGITQSPKYLFRKEGQNVTLSCEQNLNHDAMYWYRQDPGQGLRLIYYSQIVNDFQKGDIAEGYSVSREKKESFPLTVTSAQKNPTAFYLCASSVGYQNTEAFFGQGTRLTVV.

The rearrangement joins TRBV7-3 to TRBJ2-1; 9 nucleotides agree with TRBD1. Germline V gene sequence: CDR1 SGHTA, CDR2 FQGTGA. This CDR3 is built from 14 residues. V lost 4 bases to trimming and J lost 7 bases; unmatched junction nucleotides: 5. In DNA, the CDR3 is TGTGCCAGCAGCTCCGGGACAGGGTTTAATGAGCAGTTCTTC. It yields the protein CASSSGTGFNEQFF.

This chain joins TRBV7-8 and TRBJ1-4; D is possibly TRBD1 (6 bases). The germline gives CDR1 SGHVS, CDR2 FQNEAQ. The length of the CDR3 is 16 residues. The V gene lost 5 bases and the J gene lost 0 bases, with 13 bases spanning the gap. CDR3 sequence (DNA): TGTGCCAGCAGCATTACAGGGAGGGCAACTAATGAAAAACTGTTTTTT. Protein: CASSITGRATNEKLFF.

The V gene is TRBV7-2, the J gene TRBJ1-1; D is perhaps TRBD1 (5 bases). V dropped 6 bases and J dropped 4 bases, with 21 bases sitting between them. CDR3 length equals 16 residues. Per germline, CDR1 SGHTA and CDR2 FQGNSA. The DNA of the CDR3 is TGTGCCAGCAGAAACCCTGCGGGGGATGGAGCCACTGAAGCTTTCTTT. This codes for CASRNPAGDGATEAFF. The variable domain in full, with the rest retrieved from reference TRBV7-2 and TRBJ1-1, is GAGVSQSPSNKVTEKGKDVELRCDPISGHTALYWYRQSLGQGLEFLIYFQGNSAPDKSGLPSDRFSAERTGGSVSTLTIQRTQQEDSAVYLCASRNPAGDGATEAFFGQGTRLTVV.

V and J are TRBV24-1 and TRBJ1-4, with no clear D. In germline, CDR1 is KGHDR, CDR2 SFDVKD. Trimming cost V 5 bases and J 0 bases, with 9 bases left between them. The CDR3 is 15 residues long. CDR3 amino acids: CATSAGRATNEKLFF. The CDR3 nucleotides read TGTGCCACCAGTGCCGGGAGGGCAACTAATGAAAAACTGTTTTTT.

The CDR3 is CASSERPGQVTTGELFF. CDR3 DNA sequence: TGTGCCAGCAGCGAACGGCCCGGACAGGTGACCACCGGGGAGCTGTTTTTT. V gene TRBV9 combines with J gene TRBJ2-2; the match to TRBD1 covers 7 bases. The CDR3 length is 17 residues. V dropped 3 bases and J dropped 4; count of bases not matched to a gene: 12. CDR1 is SGDLS and CDR2 is YYNGEE in the germline V gene.

The rearrangement joins TRBV5-6 to TRBJ1-2, with D hard to call. Per germline, CDR1 SGHDT and CDR2 YYEEEE. V lost 0 bases and J lost 5, with 11 bases in between. This CDR3 has 14 amino acids. The CDR3 loop reads CASSLGQRAYGYTF. CDR3 nucleotide sequence: TGTGCCAGCAGCTTGGGTCAGAGGGCGTATGGCTACACCTTC. The variable domain in full, completed from reference TRBV5-6 and TRBJ1-2, reads DAGVTQSPTHLIKTRGQQVTLRCSPKSGHDTVSWYQQALGQGPQFIFQYYEEEERQRGNFPDRFSGHQFPNYSSELNVNALLLGDSALYLCASSLGQRAYGYTFGSGTRLTVV.

The chain uses TRBV19 and TRBJ1-1, with D uncertain. Germline V gene data show CDR1 as LNHDA and CDR2 as SQIVND (reference sequence). Trimming removed 8 bases at V and 1 base at J, with 11 bases between. This CDR3 is built from 13 residues. The CDR3 DNA is TGTGCCAGTGAGACGCGGGAGAACACTGAAGCTTTCTTT. This gives the protein CASETRENTEAFF.

The V call is TRBV14, the J call TRBJ2-5; TRBD2 matches 8 bases. The CDR3 extends over 14 amino acids. The V segment lost 6 bases and the J segment 1 base; nucleotides outside the gene matches: 4. Germline V lookup: CDR1 SGHDN, CDR2 FVKESK. The CDR3 DNA follows: TGTGCCAGCAGTAAACTAGCGGCCCAAGAGACCCAGTACTTC. Translating it yields CASSKLAAQETQYF.

The chain employs TRBV2 and TRBJ2-5; D is undetermined. The CDR3 contains 13 residues. V shed 2 bases and J shed 5 bases, with 9 bases lying between them. Germline-derived CDR1 and CDR2 are SNHLY and FYNNEI. CDR3 sequence (DNA): TGTGCCAGCAGTGAACAGACACGGGAGACCCAGTACTTC. It yields the protein CASSEQTRETQYF.

V and J are TRBV5-4 and TRBJ2-3, with TRBD1 as a possible D gene (6 bases). CDR3 length equals 16 residues. Germline V lookup: CDR1 SGHNT, CDR2 YYREEE (reference sequence). V was shortened by 4 bases and J by 4 bases, with 19 bases between the two germline ends. This chain's CDR3 is CASSRPLQGIPDTQYF. The CDR3 region has the DNA TGTGCCAGCAGCCGACCTCTACAGGGTATCCCAGATACGCAGTATTTT.

The rearrangement links TRBV5-4 to TRBJ2-2; D might be TRBD2 (6 bases). Germline CDR1 is SGHNT and CDR2 is YYREEE (reference sequence). V lost 1 base, J lost 5 bases, and 12 bases lay in between. The length of the CDR3 is 15 residues. The CDR3 DNA reads TGTGCCAGCAGCTTGTCGGGGGTAATGACCGGGGAGCTGTTTTTT. This sequence encodes CASSLSGVMTGELFF. The entire variable domain, with the rest obtained from reference TRBV5-4 and TRBJ2-2, is as follows: ETGVTQSPTHLIKTRGQQVTLRCSSQSGHNTVSWYQQALGQGPQFIFQYYREEENGRGNFPPRFSGLQFPNYSSELNVNALELDDSALYLCASSLSGVMTGELFFGEGSRLTVL.

This rearrangement joins TRBV7-2 to TRBJ1-6; D uncertain. This CDR3 is 13 amino acids long. Deletions cut 5 bases from V and 7 bases from J, with 9 bases between. Germline V CDR1 and CDR2: SGHTA, FQGNSA. CDR3 amino acids: CASSLASNSPLHF. As DNA, the CDR3 is TGTGCCAGCAGCCTCGCAAGCAATTCACCCCTCCACTTT.

This chain uses TRBV6-1 with TRBJ1-6; D remains unclear. The CDR3 has 18 amino acids. CDR1 is MNHNS and CDR2 is SASEGT in the germline V gene. The V and J ends lost 1 base and 2 bases respectively, with 15 bases between them. CDR3 residues: CASSEVGSVSPYNSPLHF. Here the CDR3 DNA reads TGTGCCAGCAGTGAAGTGGGGTCAGTGAGCCCCTATAATTCACCCCTCCACTTT.

This chain connects TRBV20-1 to TRBJ1-4; the D gene is possibly TRBD1 (5 bases). CDR1 is DFQATT, CDR2 SNEGSKA, per germline (reference sequence). CDR3 length equals 11 residues. The V end was cut by 7 bases, the J end by 6 bases, with 9 bases between. The chain's CDR3 is CSVVGDEKLFF. CDR3 nucleotide sequence: TGCAGTGTGGTAGGGGATGAAAAACTGTTTTTT.

This chain uses TRBV27 with TRBJ1-2; tentative D call: TRBD1 (6 bases). CDR3 length: 15 residues. The germline gives CDR1 MNHEY, CDR2 SMNVEV (reference sequence). V lost 0 bases and J lost 10, with 18 bases in between. CDR3 coding DNA: TGTGCCAGCAGTTTATCCCCGGGACACCCTATAATCTACACCTTC. Translating gives CASSLSPGHPIIYTF.

This sequence joins TRBV6-6 and TRBJ1-2, with a tentative D call TRBD1 (5 bases). Deletions cut 5 bases from V and 1 base from J, with 23 bases between. The CDR3 has 18 amino acids. The germline V gene has CDR1 MNHNY and CDR2 SVGAGI (reference sequence). The chain's CDR3 is CASSRQYFKGKINYGYTF. CDR3 DNA: TGTGCCAGCAGTCGACAATATTTCAAGGGGAAGATTAACTATGGCTACACCTTC.

The chain is built from TRBV18 and TRBJ2-6; D not certain. This CDR3 has 16 residues. The germline V and J ends were trimmed by 3 bases and 0 bases, with 9 bases remaining between them. CDR1 is KGHSH, CDR2 LQKENI, per germline. The CDR3: CASSPRASSGANVLTF. The CDR3 nucleotides read TGTGCCAGCTCACCCCGGGCCAGCTCTGGGGCCAACGTCCTGACTTTC.

The gene calls are TRBV7-8 and TRBJ1-4; D remains unclear. The germline V gene encodes CDR1 SGHVS and CDR2 FQNEAQ. The V gene lost 8 bases and the J gene lost 1 base, with 11 bases spanning the gap. The CDR3 contains 14 residues. CDR3 DNA sequence: TGTGCCAGCGGCCCCTTTGGAACTAATGAAAAACTGTTTTTT. Its protein is CASGPFGTNEKLFF. The full variable domain, rest sourced from reference TRBV7-8 and TRBJ1-4, is GAGVSQSPRYKVAKRGQDVALRCDPISGHVSLFWYQQALGQGPEFLTYFQNEAQLDKSGLPSDRFFAERPEGSVSTLKIQRTQQEDSAVYLCASGPFGTNEKLFFGSGTQLSVL.

The rearrangement uses TRBV9 and TRBJ2-2, with D maybe TRBD2 (5 bases). V dropped 2 bases and J dropped 3 bases, with 14 bases sitting between them. CDR1 is SGDLS, CDR2 YYNGEE, per germline. The CDR3 length is 16 residues. The CDR3 DNA sequence: TGTGCCAGCAGCGTGGAACTACGGGGTTACACCGGGGAGCTGTTTTTT. It codes for CASSVELRGYTGELFF.

The chain uses TRBV18 and TRBJ1-2, with 8 bases identical to TRBD1. Germline V gene lookup returns CDR1 KGHSH and CDR2 LQKENI. This CDR3 contains 15 residues. V shed 0 bases and J 2 bases; nucleotides not matched to a gene: 2. The CDR3 reads CASSPPGTGNYGYTF. The CDR3 DNA follows: TGTGCCAGCTCACCACCGGGGACAGGAAACTATGGCTACACCTTC.

The CDR3 loop is CASSLKVEAFF. The CDR3 DNA reads as TGTGCCAGCAGCTTGAAGGTTGAAGCTTTCTTT. The J gene is TRBJ1-1, the V gene TRBV5-6, with D hard to call. The CDR3 spans 11 residues. Germline values: CDR1 SGHDT, CDR2 YYEEEE. Trimming cost V 1 base and J 7 bases, with 5 bases left between them.

This sequence joins TRBV5-1 and TRBJ1-1; the D is unclear. CDR1 is SGHRS, CDR2 YFSETQ, per germline. The CDR3 contains 16 residues. Deletions cut 1 base from V and 3 bases from J, with 16 bases between. CDR3 amino acids: CASSLRAGFKDTEAFF. CDR3 nucleotides: TGCGCCAGCAGCTTGAGGGCAGGCTTCAAGGACACTGAAGCTTTCTTT.

The chain recombines TRBV3-1 (or the pseudogene TRBV3-2) with TRBJ1-1, with D tentatively TRBD1 (5 bases). Per the germline V gene, CDR1 is LGHDT and CDR2 is YNNKEL (reference sequence). Trimming took 4 bases from V and 4 from J, leaving 10 bases between them. This CDR3 is built from 13 residues. The CDR3 DNA reads TGTGCCAGCAGCCCCCGGGGCGTCACTGAAGCTTTCTTT. Protein product: CASSPRGVTEAFF.

This clone has just one count. This sequence joins TRBV29-1 and TRBJ1-1; tentatively, D is TRBD1 (6 bases). With 6 bases removed from V and 4 bases from J, the gap between germline ends came to 24 bases. Germline V gives CDR1 SQVTM, CDR2 ANQGSEA. CDR3 length: 16 residues. CDR3 in amino acids: CSVGRVGGARGTEAFF. The CDR3 region has the DNA TGCAGCGTCGGCCGGGTTGGGGGGGCAAGGGGCACTGAAGCTTTCTTT.